This T cell receptor (beta chain) originates from a study of persistence of HIV-infected CD4 T cells. This clone was recorded a few times. The antigen remains unidentified. Additional DNA sequences in this sample encode the identical CDR3. The immunoSEQ assay was version 4, run in survey mode. Template was genomic DNA at around 9.7 ng/uL, with up to 1 ug used per sample. Using immunoSEQ multiplex PCR, the repertoire was profiled, and TCRdb retains in-frame clones only, with some absent. The sample records about 50,000 clones, about 81% being singletons. Cells were stimulated with CMV-infected fibroblast lysates at 8.5 to 10 ug/mL. Sorted nonresponding memory CD4+ T cells were CD40L-negative, CD69-negative, CD45RO-high. PBMCs were depleted of CD8+ T cells before stimulation. There are 13 residues in the CDR3. V was trimmed by 9 bases and J by 3 bases, leaving 15 bases between them. Germline assignment: CDR1 LNHDA and CDR2 SQIVND (reference sequence).

The V and J genes are TRBV19 and TRBJ2-7; tentatively, D is TRBD1 or TRBD2 (6 bases each). Sequencing was performed on CD4+ T cells sorted from PBMCs after roughly 19-hour stimulation, taken from a patient who received antiretroviral therapy. The clonotype comes from an adult man with HIV who was CMV-seropositive. CDR3 nucleotide sequence: TGTGCCAGCAGGAGGGGGGTAAGCTACGAGCAGTACTTC. This sequence encodes CASRRGVSYEQYF.